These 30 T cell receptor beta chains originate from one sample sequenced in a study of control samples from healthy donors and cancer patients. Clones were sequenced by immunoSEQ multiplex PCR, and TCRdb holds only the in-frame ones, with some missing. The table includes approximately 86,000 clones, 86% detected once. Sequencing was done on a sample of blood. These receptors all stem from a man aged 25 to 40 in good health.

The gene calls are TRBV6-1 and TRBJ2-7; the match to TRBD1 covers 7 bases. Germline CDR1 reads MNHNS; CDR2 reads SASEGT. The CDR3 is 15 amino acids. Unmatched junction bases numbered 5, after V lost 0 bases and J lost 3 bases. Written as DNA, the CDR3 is TGTGCCAGCAGTGAAGCCGGGACAGAATACTACGAGCAGTACTTC. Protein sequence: CASSEAGTEYYEQYF.

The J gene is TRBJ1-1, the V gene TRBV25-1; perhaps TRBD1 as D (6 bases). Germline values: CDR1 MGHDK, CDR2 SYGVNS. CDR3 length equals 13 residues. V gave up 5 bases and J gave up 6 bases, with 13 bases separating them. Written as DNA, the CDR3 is TGTGCCAGCAGTCTTCCGGGACAATCTGAAGCTTTCTTT. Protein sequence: CASSLPGQSEAFF.

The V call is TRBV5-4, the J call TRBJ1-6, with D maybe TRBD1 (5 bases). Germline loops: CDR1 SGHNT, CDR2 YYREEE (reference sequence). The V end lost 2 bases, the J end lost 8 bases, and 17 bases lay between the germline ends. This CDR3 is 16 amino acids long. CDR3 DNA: TGTGCCAGCAGCTTCCGGGGCCAGGGAACGGATTCACCCCTCCACTTT. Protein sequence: CASSFRGQGTDSPLHF. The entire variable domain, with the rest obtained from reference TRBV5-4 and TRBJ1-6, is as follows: ETGVTQSPTHLIKTRGQQVTLRCSSQSGHNTVSWYQQALGQGPQFIFQYYREEENGRGNFPPRFSGLQFPNYSSELNVNALELDDSALYLCASSFRGQGTDSPLHFGNGTRLTVT.

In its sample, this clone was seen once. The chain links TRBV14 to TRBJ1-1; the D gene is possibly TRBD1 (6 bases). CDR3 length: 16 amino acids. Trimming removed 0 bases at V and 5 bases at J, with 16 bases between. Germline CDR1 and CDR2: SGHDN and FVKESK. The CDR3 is CASSQDRMGAGTEAFF. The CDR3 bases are TGTGCCAGCAGCCAAGATCGGATGGGGGCAGGGACTGAAGCTTTCTTT.

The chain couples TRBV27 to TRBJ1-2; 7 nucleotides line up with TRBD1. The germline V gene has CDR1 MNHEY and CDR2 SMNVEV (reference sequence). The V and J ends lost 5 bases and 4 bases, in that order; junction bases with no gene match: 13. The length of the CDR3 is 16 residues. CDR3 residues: CASSPTGTEALYGYTF. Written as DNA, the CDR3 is TGTGCCAGCAGTCCGACCGGGACAGAGGCCCTCTATGGCTACACCTTC.

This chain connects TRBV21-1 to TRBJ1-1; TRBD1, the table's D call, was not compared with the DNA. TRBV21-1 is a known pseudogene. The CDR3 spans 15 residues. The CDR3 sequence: CASSTHRDFNTEAFF. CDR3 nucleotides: TGTGCCAGCAGCACCCACAGGGATTTTAACACTGAAGCTTTCTTT.

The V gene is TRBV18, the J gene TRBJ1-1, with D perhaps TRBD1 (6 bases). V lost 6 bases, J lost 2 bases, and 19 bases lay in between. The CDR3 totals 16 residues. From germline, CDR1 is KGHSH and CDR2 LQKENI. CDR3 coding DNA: TGTGCCAGCTCCCCATTTGGGAGGGGGGATAACACTGAAGCTTTCTTT. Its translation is CASSPFGRGDNTEAFF.

CDR3 in amino acids: CASSEGGGGIGGANVLTF. The CDR3 DNA reads as TGTGCCAGCAGTGAAGGTGGAGGGGGGATCGGAGGGGCCAACGTCCTGACTTTC. The chain has TRBV6-1 and TRBJ2-6, with D perhaps given as TRBD1 or TRBD2 (6 bases each). This CDR3 has 18 residues. Trimming cost V 1 base and J 4 bases, with 17 bases left between them. Germline V CDR1 and CDR2: MNHNS, SASEGT.

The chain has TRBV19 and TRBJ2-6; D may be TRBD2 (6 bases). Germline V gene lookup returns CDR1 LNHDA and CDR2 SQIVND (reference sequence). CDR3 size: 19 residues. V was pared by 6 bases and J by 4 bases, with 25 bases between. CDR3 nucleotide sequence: TGTGCCAGTAGCCACCGCGGGGCAGGCCTAATTGTAGGGGCCAACGTCCTGACTTTC. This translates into CASSHRGAGLIVGANVLTF.

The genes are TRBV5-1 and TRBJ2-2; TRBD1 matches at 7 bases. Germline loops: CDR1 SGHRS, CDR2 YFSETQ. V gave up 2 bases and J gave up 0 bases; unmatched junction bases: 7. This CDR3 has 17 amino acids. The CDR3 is CASSFNAQGSNTGELFF. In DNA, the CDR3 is TGCGCCAGCAGCTTTAACGCACAGGGGTCGAACACCGGGGAGCTGTTTTTT.

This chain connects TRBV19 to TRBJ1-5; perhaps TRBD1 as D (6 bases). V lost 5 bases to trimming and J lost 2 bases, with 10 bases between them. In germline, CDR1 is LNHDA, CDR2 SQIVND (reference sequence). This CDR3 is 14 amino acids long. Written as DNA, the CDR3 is TGTGCCAGTAGTCTGGCAGGGGGCAATCAGCCCCAGCATTTT. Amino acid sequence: CASSLAGGNQPQHF.

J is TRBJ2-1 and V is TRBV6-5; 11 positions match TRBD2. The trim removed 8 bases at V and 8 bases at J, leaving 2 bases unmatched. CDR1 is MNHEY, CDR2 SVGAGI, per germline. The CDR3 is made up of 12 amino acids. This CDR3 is CASLGLADEQFF. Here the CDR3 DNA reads TGTGCCAGCCTGGGACTAGCGGATGAGCAGTTCTTC.

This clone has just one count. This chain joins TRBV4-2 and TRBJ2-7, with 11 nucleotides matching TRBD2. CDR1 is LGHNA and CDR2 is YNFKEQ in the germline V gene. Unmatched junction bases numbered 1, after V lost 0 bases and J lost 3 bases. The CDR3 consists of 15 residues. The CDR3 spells CASSQETSGGYEQYF. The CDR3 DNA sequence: TGTGCCAGCAGCCAAGAAACTAGCGGGGGCTACGAGCAGTACTTC.

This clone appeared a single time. The CDR3 loop reads CASSQDFRQGSYEQYF. The CDR3 DNA reads as TGCGCCAGCAGCCAAGATTTCCGACAGGGTAGCTACGAGCAGTACTTC. This chain connects TRBV4-1 to TRBJ2-7, with 7 bases that match TRBD1. The germline V gene encodes CDR1 MGHRA and CDR2 YSYEKL. This CDR3 contains 16 residues. Unmatched junction bases numbered 8, after V lost 0 bases and J lost 3 bases.

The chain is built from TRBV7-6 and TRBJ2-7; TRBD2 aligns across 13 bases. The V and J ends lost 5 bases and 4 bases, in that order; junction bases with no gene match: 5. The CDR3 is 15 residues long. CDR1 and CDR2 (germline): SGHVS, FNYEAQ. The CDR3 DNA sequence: TGTGCCAGCAGCACTAGCGGGGGGGCGGTTTACGAGCAGTACTTC. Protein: CASSTSGGAVYEQYF.

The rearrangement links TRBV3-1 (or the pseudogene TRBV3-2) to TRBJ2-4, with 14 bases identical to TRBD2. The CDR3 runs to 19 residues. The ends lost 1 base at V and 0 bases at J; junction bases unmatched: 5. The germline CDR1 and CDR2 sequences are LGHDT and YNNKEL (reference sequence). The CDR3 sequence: CASSQAGTSGGTAKNIQYF. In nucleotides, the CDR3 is TGTGCCAGCAGCCAAGCCGGGACTAGCGGGGGCACAGCCAAAAACATTCAGTACTTC.

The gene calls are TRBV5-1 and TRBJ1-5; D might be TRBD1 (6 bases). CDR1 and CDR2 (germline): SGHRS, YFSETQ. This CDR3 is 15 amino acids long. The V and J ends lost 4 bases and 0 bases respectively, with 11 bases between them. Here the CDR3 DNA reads TGCGCCAGCAGCCTTTCGGACAGTAGCAATCAGCCCCAGCATTTT. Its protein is CASSLSDSSNQPQHF.

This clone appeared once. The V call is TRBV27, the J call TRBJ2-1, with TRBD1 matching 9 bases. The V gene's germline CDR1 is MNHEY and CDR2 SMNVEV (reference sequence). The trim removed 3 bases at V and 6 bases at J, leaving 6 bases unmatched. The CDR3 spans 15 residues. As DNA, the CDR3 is TGTGCCAGCAGTTTGGAGGGGACAGGGCTCAATGAGCAGTTCTTC. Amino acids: CASSLEGTGLNEQFF.

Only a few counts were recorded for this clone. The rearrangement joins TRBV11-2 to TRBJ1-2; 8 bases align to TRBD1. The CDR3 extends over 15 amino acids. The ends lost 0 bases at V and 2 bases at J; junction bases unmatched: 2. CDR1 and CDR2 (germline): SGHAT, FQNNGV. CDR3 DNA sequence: TGTGCCAGCAGCTTAGACTGGGACAGGAACTATGGCTACACCTTC. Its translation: CASSLDWDRNYGYTF.

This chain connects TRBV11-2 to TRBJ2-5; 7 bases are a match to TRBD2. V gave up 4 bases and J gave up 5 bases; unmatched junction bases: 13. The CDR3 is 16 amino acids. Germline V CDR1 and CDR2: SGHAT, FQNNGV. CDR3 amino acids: CASSSLIGGGGETQYF. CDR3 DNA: TGTGCCAGCAGCTCCCTCATTGGCGGGGGTGGCGAGACCCAGTACTTC.

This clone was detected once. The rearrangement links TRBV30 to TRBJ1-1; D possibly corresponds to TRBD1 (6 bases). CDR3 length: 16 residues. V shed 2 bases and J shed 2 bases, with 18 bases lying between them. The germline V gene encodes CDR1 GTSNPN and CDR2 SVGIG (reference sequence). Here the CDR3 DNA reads TGTGCCTGGAGTTCCCCCTACTACAGGGTTAACACTGAAGCTTTCTTT. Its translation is CAWSSPYYRVNTEAFF.

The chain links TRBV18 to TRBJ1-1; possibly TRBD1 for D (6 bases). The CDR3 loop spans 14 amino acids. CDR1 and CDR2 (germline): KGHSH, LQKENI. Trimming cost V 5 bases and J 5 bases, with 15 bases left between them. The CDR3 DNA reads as TGTGCCAGCTCAAGGACAGAAGAGCATACTGAAGCTTTCTTT. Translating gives CASSRTEEHTEAFF.

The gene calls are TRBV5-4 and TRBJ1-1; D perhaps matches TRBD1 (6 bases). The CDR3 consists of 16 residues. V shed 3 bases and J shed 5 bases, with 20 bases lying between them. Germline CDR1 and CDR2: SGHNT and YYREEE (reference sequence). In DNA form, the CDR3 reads TGTGCCAGCAGCTCGGGGGGGCGAGCCACGGGGACTGAAGCTTTCTTT. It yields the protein CASSSGGRATGTEAFF.

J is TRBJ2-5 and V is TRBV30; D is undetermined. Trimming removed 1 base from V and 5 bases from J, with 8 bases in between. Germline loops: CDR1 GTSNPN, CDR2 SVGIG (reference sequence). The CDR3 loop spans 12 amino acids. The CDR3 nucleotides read TGTGCCTGGAGTGACCCTCAGGAGACCCAGTACTTC. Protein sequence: CAWSDPQETQYF.

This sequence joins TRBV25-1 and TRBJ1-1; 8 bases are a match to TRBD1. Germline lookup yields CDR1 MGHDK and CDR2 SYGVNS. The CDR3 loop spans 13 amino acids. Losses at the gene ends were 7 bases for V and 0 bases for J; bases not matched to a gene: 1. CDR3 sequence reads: CASTGQVNTEAFF. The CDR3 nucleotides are TGTGCCAGCACGGGACAGGTGAACACTGAAGCTTTCTTT.

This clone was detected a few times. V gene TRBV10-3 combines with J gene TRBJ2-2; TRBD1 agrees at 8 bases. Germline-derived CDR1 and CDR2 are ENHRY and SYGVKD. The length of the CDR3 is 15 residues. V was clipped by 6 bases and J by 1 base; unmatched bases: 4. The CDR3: CAIRAGTGNTGELFF. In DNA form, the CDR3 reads TGTGCCATCAGGGCCGGGACAGGGAACACCGGGGAGCTGTTTTTT.

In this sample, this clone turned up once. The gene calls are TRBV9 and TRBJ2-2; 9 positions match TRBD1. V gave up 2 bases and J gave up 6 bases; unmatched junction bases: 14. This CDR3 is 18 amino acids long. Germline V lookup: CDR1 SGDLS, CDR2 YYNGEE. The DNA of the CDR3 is TGTGCCAGCAGCGTGGGATCGGGACAGGGCTTAAAGGCCGGGGAGCTGTTTTTT. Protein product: CASSVGSGQGLKAGELFF.

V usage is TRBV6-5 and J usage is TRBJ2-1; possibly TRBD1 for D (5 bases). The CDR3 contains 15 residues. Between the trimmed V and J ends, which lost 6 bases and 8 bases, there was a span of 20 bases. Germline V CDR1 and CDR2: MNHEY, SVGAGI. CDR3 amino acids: CASSLQVGVADEQFF. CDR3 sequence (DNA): TGTGCCAGCAGCCTACAGGTTGGGGTCGCAGATGAGCAGTTCTTC.

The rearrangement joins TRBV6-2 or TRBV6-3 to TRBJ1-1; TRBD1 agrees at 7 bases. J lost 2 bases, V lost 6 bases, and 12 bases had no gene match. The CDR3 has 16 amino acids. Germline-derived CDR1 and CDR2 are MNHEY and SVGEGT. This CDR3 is CASSKQPGGGNTEAFF. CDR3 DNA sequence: TGTGCCAGCAGCAAACAGCCAGGGGGAGGTAACACTGAAGCTTTCTTT.

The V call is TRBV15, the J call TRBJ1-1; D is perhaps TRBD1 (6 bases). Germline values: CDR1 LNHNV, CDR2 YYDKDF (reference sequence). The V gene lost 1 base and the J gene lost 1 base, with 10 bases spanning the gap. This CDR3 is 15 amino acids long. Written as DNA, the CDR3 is TGTGCCACCAGCAGAGTAGAGGGGGGGAACACTGAAGCTTTCTTT. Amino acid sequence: CATSRVEGGNTEAFF.